The T cell receptor beta chain described here comes from a study (dated by TCRdb to the late 2010s). Describing the broader study: The study used sequence and structural analyses to characterize human CD8+ TCR repertoires recognizing immunodominant viral antigens. The study at large found these results: The CD8+ TCR repertoires specific to different immunodominant viral antigens were reported to be highly diverse and distinct from one another.

By share, this clonotype ranks as medium-sized (0.01 to 0.1%). The target of this receptor is not known. It has no much larger one-base neighbor in the sample; base qualities were not kept. The CDR3 measures 11 amino acids from cysteine to phenylalanine. The DNA shown is the 33-base CDR3, in frame from base 1. The junction carries 9 bases between V and J, which are trimmed by 3 bases and 7 bases respectively. CDR1 SQVTM and CDR2 ANQGSEA were looked up in the germline V gene. The data were produced on an Illumina HiSeq 2500. TCRdb passed the public sequencing reads through fastp at Q25 and MiXCR, retaining productive beta sequences. Rows are combined by CDR3 protein, so each entry shows the most common genes and DNA. The table for this sample lists fewer than 2,000 distinct CDR3 sequences; about a quarter of them were counted only once. The ten largest make up about 5% of the sample.

The sample consisted of CD8+ T cells (not recorded whether cultured). The chain employs TRBV29-1 and TRBJ1-1, with no confident D gene call. The source is a female donor. The DNA sequence follows: TGCAGCGTTGAGAATACATTTGAAGCTTTCTTT. It encodes CSVENTFEAFF.